This T cell receptor (beta chain) was obtained from a study of radiation and T cells in renal cell carcinoma. Regarding the study as a whole: From baseline, blood top tumor clonotypes peaked at 2 weeks post-radiation.

Regarding this clone: Its antigen is unknown.

Per the germline V gene, CDR1 is SGHVS and CDR2 is FNYEAQ. V shed 5 bases, J shed 2 bases, and the junction held 5 bases outside the gene matches. The CDR3 is 15 amino acids. Specified time point: blood 4 weeks post-SBRT, at nephrectomy. The treatment: 15 Gy SBRT to primary tumor, nephrectomy 4 weeks later. The method was immunoSEQ multiplex PCR; TCRdb's version includes in-frame clones alone and lacks a portion of them. Seen here are around 170,000 clones, about 88% observed once, and the top ten hold around 11%. This sample comprised blood, obtained from a patient whose treatment included radiotherapy and nephrectomy. The clonotype comes from a woman in her forties or fifties with renal cell carcinoma. The chain links TRBV7-6 to TRBJ2-7, with 11 bases that match TRBD1. This CDR3 is CASSTGQGATYEQYF. Here the CDR3 DNA reads TGTGCCAGCAGCACAGGACAGGGGGCAACCTACGAGCAGTACTTC.